The rows below give T cell receptor beta chains drawn from one sample of a study of cytomegalovirus exposure and HLA in healthy donors. Sequencing was performed with immunoSEQ multiplex PCR; in TCRdb, only in-frame clones are kept and a portion is missing. This table has about 140,000 clones, approximately 80% appearing once. Input material: PBMCs. The receptors come from a man in his thirties or forties in good health and CMV-seronegative. Each CDR3 is given with its conserved first and last residue. D genes are given only for firm matches. Rows may omit the clone size; those that give it use once, few, many or a size class.

d_call: NA
clone_size: NA
j_call: TRBJ1-1
v_call: TRBV18
cdr3_nt: TGTGCCAGCTCACCACCCTTCACTGAAGCTTTCTTT
cdr3_aa: CASSPPFTEAFF

d_call: TRBD2
clone_size: NA
j_call: TRBJ2-5
v_call: TRBV6-5
cdr3_nt: TGTGCCAGCATCGGTGCGGGAGGAGAGACCCAGTACTTC
cdr3_aa: CASIGAGGETQYF

d_call: NA
clone_size: once
j_call: TRBJ2-7
v_call: TRBV28
cdr3_nt: TGTGCCAGCAGGGACTCAACCCTCCCCGAGCAGTACTTC
cdr3_aa: CASRDSTLPEQYF

d_call: TRBD2
clone_size: NA
j_call: TRBJ2-1
v_call: TRBV19
cdr3_nt: TGTGCCAGTAGTACCGGACTAGCGGGAGTTGAGCAGTTCTTC
cdr3_aa: CASSTGLAGVEQFF

d_call: NA
clone_size: once
j_call: TRBJ2-5
v_call: TRBV5-4
cdr3_nt: TGTGCCAGCAGCGAAACAGGCCTAGAGACCCAGTACTTC
cdr3_aa: CASSETGLETQYF

d_call: NA
clone_size: once
j_call: TRBJ2-7
v_call: TRBV4-1
cdr3_nt: TGCGCCAGCAGCCGGTCGATAGCGGAGGGATTTCCCTACGAGCAGTACTTC
cdr3_aa: CASSRSIAEGFPYEQYF

d_call: TRBD2
clone_size: NA
j_call: TRBJ2-3
v_call: TRBV7-2
cdr3_nt: TGTGCCAGCAGCCGTAGGGCGGGAGGCGGTTTTAGCACAGATACGCAGTATTTT
cdr3_aa: CASSRRAGGGFSTDTQYF

d_call: NA
clone_size: NA
j_call: TRBJ2-3
v_call: TRBV30
cdr3_nt: TGTGCCTGGAGTGAAACTGGAGCTAGCACAGATACGCAGTATTTT
cdr3_aa: CAWSETGASTDTQYF

d_call: TRBD2
clone_size: NA
j_call: TRBJ2-5
v_call: TRBV19
cdr3_nt: TGTGCCAGTACTATAGCGGGAGGAGGAAAAGAGACCCAGTACTTC
cdr3_aa: CASTIAGGGKETQYF

d_call: TRBD1
clone_size: NA
j_call: TRBJ1-5
v_call: TRBV6-5
cdr3_nt: TGTGCCAGCAGTTTGGACAGGGCGAATCAGCCCCAGCATTTT
cdr3_aa: CASSLDRANQPQHF

d_call: TRBD1
clone_size: NA
j_call: TRBJ1-1
v_call: TRBV12-5
cdr3_nt: TGTGCTAGTGGTTTGAACACCAGGGGGATTACCTTAATGAACACTGAAGCTTTCTTT
cdr3_aa: CASGLNTRGITLMNTEAFF

d_call: NA
clone_size: NA
j_call: TRBJ1-1
v_call: TRBV15
cdr3_nt: TGTGCCACCAGCAGAAGGACACAGGGCTTCACTGAAGCTTTCTTT
cdr3_aa: CATSRRTQGFTEAFF

d_call: NA
clone_size: NA
j_call: TRBJ2-7
v_call: TRBV6-5
cdr3_nt: TGTGCCAGCAGATTATCGATGAGCGGATACTACGAGCAGTACTTC
cdr3_aa: CASRLSMSGYYEQYF

d_call: TRBD2
clone_size: NA
j_call: TRBJ2-5
v_call: TRBV5-1
cdr3_nt: TGCGCCAGCAGCTTAGGGACTAGCGGGAGATCAGAGACCCAGTACTTC
cdr3_aa: CASSLGTSGRSETQYF

d_call: TRBD1
clone_size: NA
j_call: TRBJ2-1
v_call: TRBV5-1
cdr3_nt: TGCGCCAGCAGCTTGGGACAGGGCCTTTCCTACAATGAGCAGTTCTTC
cdr3_aa: CASSLGQGLSYNEQFF

d_call: NA
clone_size: NA
j_call: TRBJ2-1
v_call: TRBV10-3
cdr3_nt: TGTGCCATCAGTGATATTATTGTCGGGCGTATCGGGACGGGGGATAGAGATGAGCAGTTCTTC
cdr3_aa: CAISDIIVGRIGTGDRDEQFF

d_call: NA
clone_size: once
j_call: TRBJ2-5
v_call: TRBV30
cdr3_nt: TGTGCCTGGATGAACGTCGGGACCCAGTACTTC
cdr3_aa: CAWMNVGTQYF

d_call: NA
clone_size: NA
j_call: TRBJ2-7
v_call: TRBV28
cdr3_nt: TGTGCCAGCCTTTTCTCGGGCAGGGGCCACGAGCAGTACTTC
cdr3_aa: CASLFSGRGHEQYF

d_call: NA
clone_size: NA
j_call: TRBJ2-7
v_call: TRBV14
cdr3_nt: TGTGCCAGCAGCCAAGATGGGGGCAGCGAGCAGTACTTC
cdr3_aa: CASSQDGGSEQYF

d_call: NA
clone_size: NA
j_call: TRBJ2-5
v_call: TRBV7-7
cdr3_nt: TGTGCCAGCAGTTTAGGGGGGCTGGAGACCCAGTACTTC
cdr3_aa: CASSLGGLETQYF

d_call: TRBD1
clone_size: NA
j_call: TRBJ2-5
v_call: TRBV5-8
cdr3_nt: TGTGTTAGCAGGAACAGGGGACGTTCTGAGACCCAGTACTTC
cdr3_aa: CVSRNRGRSETQYF

d_call: TRBD1
clone_size: NA
j_call: TRBJ1-2
v_call: TRBV28
cdr3_nt: TGTGCCAGCAGTCTTCCGGGACAGGGGGCCGCGGGCTATGGCTACACCTTC
cdr3_aa: CASSLPGQGAAGYGYTF

d_call: TRBD1
clone_size: NA
j_call: TRBJ1-5
v_call: TRBV4-1
cdr3_nt: TGCGCCAGCAGCCAACAGGGGGATCAGCCCCAGCATTTT
cdr3_aa: CASSQQGDQPQHF

d_call: NA
clone_size: NA
j_call: TRBJ1-1
v_call: TRBV30
cdr3_nt: TGTGCCTGGAACGGGTTCCGGTCGAACACTGAAGCTTTCTTT
cdr3_aa: CAWNGFRSNTEAFF

d_call: NA
clone_size: once
j_call: TRBJ1-1
v_call: TRBV2
cdr3_nt: TGTGCCAGCAAGTTGCACAGGGAGTTCCCTGAAGCTTTCTTT
cdr3_aa: CASKLHREFPEAFF

d_call: TRBD1
clone_size: NA
j_call: TRBJ1-3
v_call: TRBV6-1
cdr3_nt: TGTGCCAGCCGGACAGGGGGTTATGACACCATATATTTT
cdr3_aa: CASRTGGYDTIYF

d_call: TRBD2
clone_size: NA
j_call: TRBJ2-2
v_call: TRBV10-3
cdr3_nt: TGTGCCATCAGTGACAGGACTAGGAACACCGGGGAGCTGTTTTTT
cdr3_aa: CAISDRTRNTGELFF

d_call: NA
clone_size: NA
j_call: TRBJ1-1
v_call: TRBV28
cdr3_nt: TGTGCCAGCAGTTACCCCAACAGGCCGAACACTGAAGCTTTCTTT
cdr3_aa: CASSYPNRPNTEAFF

d_call: TRBD1
clone_size: NA
j_call: TRBJ2-5
v_call: TRBV2
cdr3_nt: TGTGCCAGCAGGGGGACAGGGCCTCCGCAAGAGACCCAGTACTTC
cdr3_aa: CASRGTGPPQETQYF

d_call: NA
clone_size: NA
j_call: TRBJ1-3
v_call: TRBV11-3
cdr3_nt: TGTGCCAGCAGCCCGGGCGTAGGGAGCGGAAACACCATATATTTT
cdr3_aa: CASSPGVGSGNTIYF

d_call: TRBD1
clone_size: NA
j_call: TRBJ1-2
v_call: TRBV9
cdr3_nt: TGTGCCAGCAGCGCCGGACAGGGGATTGGCTACACCTTC
cdr3_aa: CASSAGQGIGYTF

d_call: NA
clone_size: NA
j_call: TRBJ1-3
v_call: TRBV30
cdr3_nt: TGTGGATCTCTTGACAGGTTCTCTGGAAACACCATATATTTT
cdr3_aa: CGSLDRFSGNTIYF

d_call: TRBD2
clone_size: NA
j_call: TRBJ2-1
v_call: TRBV10-3
cdr3_nt: TGTGCCATCAGTGAGCCTCTGGGTGGGAGGGTAGTTAGCAATGAGCAGTTCTTC
cdr3_aa: CAISEPLGGRVVSNEQFF

d_call: NA
clone_size: NA
j_call: TRBJ2-3
v_call: TRBV6-6
cdr3_nt: TGTGCCAGCCGAAGCGACTCAAGCACAGATACGCAGTATTTT
cdr3_aa: CASRSDSSTDTQYF

d_call: NA
clone_size: NA
j_call: TRBJ2-3
v_call: TRBV29-1
cdr3_nt: TGCAGCGTTGAAGACCCGGTGAAAGATACGCAGTATTTT
cdr3_aa: CSVEDPVKDTQYF

d_call: NA
clone_size: NA
j_call: TRBJ2-7
v_call: TRBV28
cdr3_nt: TGTGCCAGCCCCACCCCCGTGGACATTACCTACGAGCAGTACTTC
cdr3_aa: CASPTPVDITYEQYF

d_call: NA
clone_size: few
j_call: TRBJ2-7
v_call: TRBV19
cdr3_nt: TGTGCCAGTAGTCCCCGGACAGTATACGAGCAGTACTTC
cdr3_aa: CASSPRTVYEQYF

d_call: NA
clone_size: few
j_call: TRBJ2-3
v_call: TRBV9
cdr3_nt: TGTGCCAGCAGCGCAACTTCGGGGGCAGATACGCAGTATTTT
cdr3_aa: CASSATSGADTQYF

d_call: TRBD2
clone_size: NA
j_call: TRBJ2-4
v_call: TRBV6-6
cdr3_nt: TGTGCCAGCAGTCCCCGGACTAGCGGCAGCATTCAGTACTTC
cdr3_aa: CASSPRTSGSIQYF

d_call: NA
clone_size: few
j_call: TRBJ2-1
v_call: TRBV6-5
cdr3_nt: TGTGCCAGCAGTTCACAGGGCTATGAGCAGTTCTTC
cdr3_aa: CASSSQGYEQFF

d_call: TRBD1
clone_size: NA
j_call: TRBJ1-4
v_call: TRBV9
cdr3_nt: TGTGCCAGCAGCGAGGGGACAGGCTATAATGAAAAACTGTTTTTT
cdr3_aa: CASSEGTGYNEKLFF

d_call: TRBD2
clone_size: NA
j_call: TRBJ2-5
v_call: TRBV7-6
cdr3_nt: TGTGCCAGCAGCTTAATAGCGGGAGTGGGAGAGACCCAGTACTTC
cdr3_aa: CASSLIAGVGETQYF

d_call: NA
clone_size: NA
j_call: TRBJ1-5
v_call: TRBV6-5
cdr3_nt: TGTGCCAGCAGTTACTCGAGGTTTAGCAATCAGCCCCAGCATTTT
cdr3_aa: CASSYSRFSNQPQHF

d_call: NA
clone_size: NA
j_call: TRBJ1-2
v_call: TRBV7-8
cdr3_nt: TGTGCCAGCAGCCTAGACGTCGGGTTTCCAGACTATGGCTACACCTTC
cdr3_aa: CASSLDVGFPDYGYTF

d_call: NA
clone_size: NA
j_call: TRBJ2-2
v_call: TRBV7-7
cdr3_nt: TGTGCCAGCAGCTTTACAGCCGGGGAGCTGTTTTTT
cdr3_aa: CASSFTAGELFF